This is a list of T cell receptor beta chains from one sample in a study of human T cells and chemical hapten exposure. TCRdb re-called the RACE reads with MiXCR, one entry per CDR3 protein. This sample has approximately 72,000 distinct CDR3 sequences, with over 8.5% found just once. The sample was whole blood, taken in connection with sensitization to the hapten diphenylcyclopropenone (DPC). The receptors here all came from a woman between 45 and 60 years old with alopecia areata. Some clones in this sample may be carry-over from other donors' samples. Both conserved end residues are part of each CDR3. Fields, in order: D gene, clone size, J gene, V gene, CDR3 DNA, CDR3 protein. A D gene is named only where the DNA matches it firmly. The size of a clone is reported for some rows only, either as once, few or many, or as a class for expanded clones.

D: NA; size: NA; J: TRBJ2-7; V: TRBV20-1; DNA: TGCAGTGCTAGAGAGATCATATCCGTTATTAGGAAAGAGCAGTACTTC; CDR3: CSAREIISVIRKEQYF
D: NA; size: NA; J: TRBJ2-5; V: TRBV6-2/TRBV6-3; DNA: TGTGCCAGCAGACAAGACGTGAAGACCCAGTACTTC; CDR3: CASRQDVKTQYF
D: NA; size: NA; J: TRBJ2-2; V: TRBV28; DNA: TGTGCCAGCAGCTCCGGCGGGGAGCTGTTTTTT; CDR3: CASSSGGELFF
D: NA; size: NA; J: TRBJ1-5; V: TRBV7-2; DNA: TGTGCCAGCAGCATCGACAGAAATAATCAGCCCCAGCATTTT; CDR3: CASSIDRNNQPQHF
D: NA; size: NA; J: TRBJ2-7; V: TRBV6-2/TRBV6-3; DNA: TGTGCCAGCAGAACAGGCGGCCTCCCAACCTACGAGCAGTACTTC; CDR3: CASRTGGLPTYEQYF
D: NA; size: NA; J: TRBJ1-4; V: TRBV18; DNA: TGTGCCAGCTCACCAAATTCCGCAGGGTCAAGAAAGTTTAATGAAAAACTGTTTTTT; CDR3: CASSPNSAGSRKFNEKLFF
D: NA; size: NA; J: TRBJ2-7; V: TRBV12-3/TRBV12-4; DNA: TGTGCCAGCGGAGACGAGCAGTACTTC; CDR3: CASGDEQYF
D: NA; size: many; J: TRBJ1-3; V: TRBV4-2; DNA: TGTGCCAGCAGCCAAGATCATAAGGGGTCTGGAAACACCATATATTTT; CDR3: CASSQDHKGSGNTIYF
D: NA; size: many; J: TRBJ2-1; V: TRBV5-1; DNA: TGCGCCAGCAGCTTGGGGCCCCTCCCCAATGAGCAGTTCTTC; CDR3: CASSLGPLPNEQFF
D: NA; size: NA; J: TRBJ1-2; V: TRBV5-6; DNA: TGTGCCAGCAGCAGGACCGTAGGCTATGGCTACACCTTC; CDR3: CASSRTVGYGYTF
D: TRBD2; size: many; J: TRBJ2-1; V: TRBV3-1; DNA: TGTGCCAGCAGCCAAGATCTACTAGCGGGAGGCCGTGAGCAGTTCTTC; CDR3: CASSQDLLAGGREQFF
D: NA; size: NA; J: TRBJ2-3; V: TRBV27; DNA: TGTGCCAGCAGTTTTTTGGGGTCGACAGATACGCAGTATTTT; CDR3: CASSFLGSTDTQYF
D: NA; size: NA; J: TRBJ2-4; V: TRBV5-1; DNA: TGCGCCAGCAGCTTGGATGGCAGAAGGAACATTCAGTACTTC; CDR3: CASSLDGRRNIQYF
D: NA; size: NA; J: TRBJ2-2; V: TRBV10-1; DNA: TGCGCCAGCGGAGGGGCGGAGAACACCGGGGAGCTGTTTTTT; CDR3: CASGGAENTGELFF
D: TRBD1; size: many; J: TRBJ2-7; V: TRBV7-2; DNA: TGTGCCAGCAGCTTAGAAGGTTTTGGGACAGGTGATAGGGAGCAGTACTTC; CDR3: CASSLEGFGTGDREQYF
D: NA; size: NA; J: TRBJ2-7; V: TRBV6-1; DNA: TGTGCCAGCAATACACCCACCTACGAGCAGTACTTC; CDR3: CASNTPTYEQYF
D: TRBD2; size: few; J: TRBJ2-1; V: TRBV7-8; DNA: TGTGCCAGCAGCTTAGAGCCGGGGCCGGGGGGCTACAATGAGCAGTTCTTC; CDR3: CASSLEPGPGGYNEQFF
D: TRBD2; size: many; J: TRBJ2-1; V: TRBV11-2; DNA: TGTGCCAGCAGGCCTTCGATGCAGCGGGAGGGCAATGAGCAGTTCTTC; CDR3: CASRPSMQREGNEQFF
D: TRBD2; size: many; J: TRBJ2-3; V: TRBV28; DNA: TGTGCCAGCAGTCCAGCGGGGAGGCTAGATACGCAGTATTTT; CDR3: CASSPAGRLDTQYF
D: TRBD2; size: NA; J: TRBJ2-3; V: TRBV11-1; DNA: TGTGCCAGCAGCGGGAGGGCGCGTGGGCAGTATTTT; CDR3: CASSGRARGQYF
D: TRBD2; size: NA; J: TRBJ2-5; V: TRBV20-1; DNA: TGCAGTGCTACCGGGGGGACCCAAGAGACCCAGTACTTC; CDR3: CSATGGTQETQYF
D: NA; size: many; J: TRBJ2-2; V: TRBV2; DNA: TGTGCCACCAGGAGGAACACCGGGGAGCTGTTTTTT; CDR3: CATRRNTGELFF
D: NA; size: many; J: TRBJ2-3; V: TRBV12-3/TRBV12-4; DNA: TGTGCCAGCAGTTTCATGACGGTAGATACGCAGTATTTT; CDR3: CASSFMTVDTQYF
D: NA; size: many; J: TRBJ1-1; V: TRBV10-1; DNA: TGCGCCAGCAGTGGCGGGGGGGGCTCGAACACTGAAGCTTTCTTT; CDR3: CASSGGGGSNTEAFF
D: NA; size: few; J: TRBJ1-2; V: TRBV20-1; DNA: TGCAGTGCTAGAGAGATCCACGGTGGCTACACCTTC; CDR3: CSAREIHGGYTF
D: TRBD2; size: many; J: TRBJ2-1; V: TRBV3-1; DNA: TGTGCCAGCAGCCAAGTTATGGGACTAGCGGGAAACAATGAGCAGTTCTTC; CDR3: CASSQVMGLAGNNEQFF
D: NA; size: NA; J: TRBJ1-1; V: TRBV12-3/TRBV12-4; DNA: TGTGCCAGCAGTCCCGGGCAGGTCATGAACACTGAAGCTTTCTTT; CDR3: CASSPGQVMNTEAFF
D: TRBD1; size: NA; J: TRBJ2-6; V: TRBV3-1; DNA: TGTGCCAGCAGTCGGGACAGGGGGAGTTCTGGGGCCAACGTCCTGACTTTC; CDR3: CASSRDRGSSGANVLTF
D: NA; size: many; J: TRBJ2-7; V: TRBV5-1; DNA: TGCGCCAGCAGCACTATCGTTCGGGAGCAGTACTTC; CDR3: CASSTIVREQYF
D: TRBD1; size: few; J: TRBJ1-1; V: TRBV7-6; DNA: TGTGCCAGCAGCCCTAGGGGTAGACAGGGGGCAATCGCTGAAGCTTTCTTT; CDR3: CASSPRGRQGAIAEAFF
D: TRBD1; size: many; J: TRBJ1-2; V: TRBV18; DNA: TGTGCCAGCTCACCAGACAGGGGCCCGAACTATGGCTACACCTTC; CDR3: CASSPDRGPNYGYTF
D: NA; size: many; J: TRBJ2-5; V: TRBV12-3/TRBV12-4; DNA: TGTGCCAGCAGTTTTGGTAGCTGGTTAAGAGAAGAGACCCAGTACTTC; CDR3: CASSFGSWLREETQYF
D: TRBD2; size: many; J: TRBJ2-7; V: TRBV14; DNA: TGTGCCAGCAGCCCATTACTAACGGGACTAGAATACGAGCAGTACTTC; CDR3: CASSPLLTGLEYEQYF
D: NA; size: few; J: TRBJ2-2; V: TRBV19; DNA: TGTGCCGGGCGGGGAGGGGGCAACACCGGGGAGCTGTTTTTT; CDR3: CAGRGGGNTGELFF
D: NA; size: many; J: TRBJ2-2; V: TRBV14; DNA: TGTGCCAGCAGCCAAGGTCCCTCGGGTACCGGGGAGCTGTTTTTT; CDR3: CASSQGPSGTGELFF
D: NA; size: many; J: TRBJ1-1; V: TRBV6-5; DNA: TGTGCCAGCAGTTCGACAGTGAACACTGAAGCTTTCTTT; CDR3: CASSSTVNTEAFF
D: TRBD1; size: many; J: TRBJ2-2; V: TRBV7-6; DNA: TGTGCCAGCAGTCTTCGACAGGGTGGCGAGACCGGGGAGCTGTTTTTT; CDR3: CASSLRQGGETGELFF
D: TRBD1; size: many; J: TRBJ2-7; V: TRBV5-4; DNA: TGTGCCAGCAGCTGGGGGACAGGTTGGAACGAGCAGTACTTC; CDR3: CASSWGTGWNEQYF
D: NA; size: NA; J: TRBJ2-5; V: TRBV7-9; DNA: TGTGCCAGCAGCTTCAGACAGGCGGGGGAGACCCAGTACTTC; CDR3: CASSFRQAGETQYF